The rows below give T cell receptor beta chains drawn from one sample of a study of neurological immune-mediated disorders. TCRdb ran MiXCR on the 5' RACE reads and lists one entry per CDR3 protein. The repertoire includes 80,000 to 85,000 distinct CDR3 sequences, 2.5% to 3% of them detected once, and 1.1% sits in the top ten. The sample comprised PBMCs. The receptor source for this set is a woman under 40 with multiple sclerosis. Both conserved end residues are part of each CDR3. A D gene is named only where the DNA matches it firmly. The size entry gives once, few or many counts, or a class when the clone is expanded.

clone_size,v_call,d_call,j_call,cdr3_aa,cdr3_nt
many,TRBV29-1,TRBD1,TRBJ2-7,CSVGEGAAYEQYF,TGCAGCGTTGGTGAGGGGGCCGCCTACGAGCAGTACTTC
many,TRBV5-1,TRBD1,TRBJ2-3,CASSGTVSTDTQYF,TGCGCCAGCAGCGGGACAGTTAGCACAGATACGCAGTATTTT
many,TRBV7-7,TRBD2,TRBJ2-1,CASSVGTTSYNEQFF,TGTGCCAGCAGCGTGGGGACTACCTCCTACAATGAGCAGTTCTTC
many,TRBV29-1,.,TRBJ2-7,CSVLDYEQYF,TGCAGCGTTTTGGACTACGAGCAGTACTTC
many,TRBV11-2,.,TRBJ1-5,CASSSKGDVPQHF,TGTGCCAGCAGCTCCAAGGGAGATGTGCCCCAGCATTTT
many,TRBV20-1,.,TRBJ1-2,CSARDFRPFELANYGYTF,TGCAGTGCTAGAGATTTTAGGCCGTTTGAGTTAGCTAACTATGGCTACACCTTC
many,TRBV6-5,.,TRBJ2-3,CASSLTGSLSTDTQYF,TGTGCCAGCAGCCTCACAGGGAGTCTGAGCACAGATACGCAGTATTTT
many,TRBV6-5,.,TRBJ1-1,CASTIRENTEAFF,TGTGCCAGCACGATCCGGGAGAACACTGAAGCTTTCTTT
many,TRBV29-1,.,TRBJ2-7,CSGGTVEGEQYF,TGCAGCGGGGGGACAGTGGAGGGCGAGCAGTACTTC
many,TRBV5-1,TRBD1,TRBJ2-3,CASSLEGAATDTQYF,TGCGCCAGCAGCTTGGAGGGGGCGGCTACAGATACGCAGTATTTT
many,TRBV7-2,.,TRBJ2-7,CASSLGSNKYEQYF,TGTGCCAGCAGCTTAGGGTCAAACAAGTACGAGCAGTACTTC
many,TRBV7-2,TRBD2,TRBJ2-3,CASSYTSASSTDTQYF,TGTGCCAGCAGCTATACTAGCGCTTCTAGCACAGATACGCAGTATTTT
many,TRBV20-1,.,TRBJ1-1,CSALSTGLNTEAFF,TGCAGTGCCCTATCCACAGGGCTGAACACTGAAGCTTTCTTT
many,TRBV12-3/TRBV12-4,.,TRBJ1-1,CASNRQQGGNTEAFF,TGTGCCAGCAACCGCCAACAGGGTGGGAACACTGAAGCTTTCTTT
many,TRBV5-1,.,TRBJ2-5,CASSLGRETQYF,TGCGCCAGCAGCTTGGGTCGGGAGACCCAGTACTTC
many,TRBV5-5,.,TRBJ2-5,CASSLEWGGKLKTQYF,TGTGCCAGCAGCTTGGAATGGGGCGGTAAATTAAAGACCCAGTACTTC
many,TRBV5-4,.,TRBJ2-5,CASSPDVAEYQETQYF,TGTGCCAGCAGCCCGGACGTAGCGGAGTACCAAGAGACCCAGTACTTC
many,TRBV29-1,.,TRBJ2-2,CSVDATGTLGTGELFF,TGCAGCGTCGACGCTACAGGGACCTTGGGGACCGGGGAGCTGTTTTTT
many,TRBV20-1,.,TRBJ1-1,CSASPRGMNTEAFF,TGCAGTGCTAGCCCACGGGGGATGAACACTGAAGCTTTCTTT
many,TRBV7-2,.,TRBJ1-1,CASSPRTGPLNTEAFF,TGTGCCAGCAGCCCTAGGACGGGGCCACTGAACACTGAAGCTTTCTTT
many,TRBV4-3,.,TRBJ2-1,CASSQEVANSYNEQFF,TGCGCCAGCAGCCAAGAAGTAGCGAACTCCTACAATGAGCAGTTCTTC
many,TRBV5-1,.,TRBJ2-1,CASSADDFSYNEQFF,TGCGCCAGCAGCGCCGACGACTTTAGTTACAATGAGCAGTTCTTC
many,TRBV5-1,.,TRBJ2-2,CASSRLEFGELFF,TGCGCCAGCAGCCGACTCGAGTTTGGGGAGCTGTTTTTT
many,TRBV15,.,TRBJ2-5,CATSRDPRGRVTQYF,TGTGCCACCAGCAGAGATCCCAGGGGAAGGGTGACCCAGTACTTC
many,TRBV20-1,TRBD2,TRBJ2-1,CSARVLAGATYNEQFF,TGCAGTGCTAGGGTCTTAGCGGGGGCCACCTACAATGAGCAGTTCTTC
many,TRBV12-3/TRBV12-4,.,TRBJ2-1,CASSGWGAKGSYNEQFF,TGTGCCAGCAGTGGCTGGGGGGCAAAAGGCTCCTACAATGAGCAGTTCTTC
many,TRBV28,TRBD1,TRBJ1-2,CASIPSDRGLGGYTF,TGTGCCAGCATACCCTCGGACAGGGGGCTCGGTGGCTACACCTTC
many,TRBV20-1,TRBD1,TRBJ2-7,CSATTGQLEQYF,TGCAGTGCCACCACGGGACAGCTCGAGCAGTACTTC
many,TRBV4-3,TRBD2,TRBJ2-3,CASSQQTSGDTQYF,TGCGCCAGCAGCCAACAGACTAGCGGGGATACGCAGTATTTT
many,TRBV6-2/TRBV6-3,.,TRBJ2-7,CASSYGKTTRSYEQYF,TGTGCCAGCAGTTACGGTAAGACCACCCGGTCCTACGAGCAGTACTTC
many,TRBV10-3,TRBD1,TRBJ2-7,CAGSGTGLGEQYF,TGTGCCGGATCCGGGACAGGGCTTGGCGAGCAGTACTTC
many,TRBV12-3/TRBV12-4,TRBD2,TRBJ2-1,CASSLGSSGYNEQFF,TGTGCCAGCAGTTTGGGGTCTAGCGGGTACAATGAGCAGTTCTTC
many,TRBV7-9,.,TRBJ2-1,CASSPIRDGSYNEQFF,TGTGCCAGCAGCCCCATTCGGGATGGATCCTACAATGAGCAGTTCTTC
many,TRBV5-6,.,TRBJ2-2,CASSWGDTGALGELFF,TGTGCCAGCAGCTGGGGGGATACAGGGGCCCTCGGGGAGCTGTTTTTT
many,TRBV9,.,TRBJ2-6,CASSVAGVYGANVLTF,TGTGCCAGCAGCGTAGCGGGAGTCTATGGGGCCAACGTCCTGACTTTC
many,TRBV5-5,.,TRBJ2-1,CASSFVSEQFF,TGTGCCAGCAGCTTCGTCAGCGAGCAGTTCTTC
many,TRBV7-2,.,TRBJ1-1,CASSSRTGGTEAFF,TGTGCCAGCAGCTCAAGGACTGGGGGGACTGAAGCTTTCTTT
many,TRBV7-2,TRBD2,TRBJ2-1,CASTPGLAGDNEQFF,TGTGCCAGCACCCCGGGACTAGCGGGCGACAATGAGCAGTTCTTC
many,TRBV20-1,TRBD2,TRBJ2-1,CSARDPQREHLNEQFF,TGCAGTGCTAGAGATCCCCAGCGGGAGCATCTGAATGAGCAGTTCTTC
many,TRBV7-8,.,TRBJ2-2,CASSTQDTNTGELFF,TGTGCCAGCAGCACACAGGATACGAACACCGGGGAGCTGTTTTTT
many,TRBV4-3,TRBD2,TRBJ2-3,CASSQGLGGSFTDTQYF,TGCGCCAGCAGCCAAGGGTTGGGCGGGAGTTTCACAGATACGCAGTATTTT
many,TRBV24-1,.,TRBJ2-1,CATSDFGLDNEQFF,TGTGCCACCAGTGATTTTGGACTTGACAATGAGCAGTTCTTC
many,TRBV10-3,TRBD2,TRBJ2-3,CAISGTSGITSTDTQYF,TGTGCCATCAGTGGTACTAGCGGGATCACTAGCACAGATACGCAGTATTTT
many,TRBV12-3/TRBV12-4,TRBD1,TRBJ1-5,CASSPQQGSRQPQHF,TGTGCCAGCAGTCCTCAACAGGGGAGTCGCCAGCCCCAGCATTTT
many,TRBV21-1,.,TRBJ2-2,CASPNVSRRETGELFF,TGTGCCAGCCCCAACGTTAGTAGAAGGGAAACCGGGGAGCTGTTTTTT